This T cell receptor beta chain came from a study of blood T cell repertoires in COVID-19. Study at large: PBMCs, B-cell-depleted T cells, or T cells provided the cDNA or gDNA that made up the material.

The V gene's germline CDR1 is SGHVS and CDR2 FQNEAQ. Trimming took off 4 bases at V and 2 bases at J, with 9 bases between the two ends. The CDR3 spans 15 residues. As processed by the authors: Reference gene primer amplification yielded estimated nucleated cell counts. Only in-frame clones appear in the TCRdb table, and some are missing; sequencing was by immunoSEQ multiplex PCR. V, J and clone size are those of that table, while D and trimming were read from the DNA. The table records hundreds of thousands of clones, about nine tenths of them present only once. V gene TRBV7-8 combines with J gene TRBJ1-6; maybe TRBD1 (6 bases). The sample consisted of PBMCs or T cells enriched from blood (not recorded which). This receptor was identified in a young man who had recovered from COVID-19. CDR3 nucleotide sequence: TGTGCCAGCAGCTGGCAGGGGACCTATAATTCACCCCTCCACTTT. Translated: CASSWQGTYNSPLHF.